A single sample is the source of the 20 T cell receptor beta chains below, sequenced in a study of T-cell reconstitution after alpha-beta-depleted transplantation in children. For TCRbeta, the library was prepared with unique molecular identifiers. TCRdb reprocessed the PCR reads via MiXCR and lists one record per CDR3 protein. The sample shows hundreds of thousands of distinct CDR3 sequences, 20% to 30% of them seen only once. Specimen: PBMCs, collected before TCRalphabeta/CD19-depleted stem cell transplant. Receptor source: a girl aged 2-10 years with Fanconi anemia, due to receive a stem cell transplant.

This sequence joins TRBV20-1 and TRBJ2-1, with 10 bases identical to TRBD2. Germline CDR1 DFQATT, CDR2 SNEGSKA (reference sequence). This CDR3 contains 14 residues. Trimming at V came to 5 bases and at J to 4 bases, leaving 5 bases not matched to a gene. CDR3 nucleotide sequence: TGCAGTGCTCTGACTAGCGGGCAGTACAATGAGCAGTTCTTC. Translation gives CSALTSGQYNEQFF.

This clonotype came up many times. J is TRBJ2-1 and V is TRBV12-3 or TRBV12-4; D is possibly TRBD2 (6 bases). V shed 6 bases and J shed 10 bases, with 19 bases lying between them. The CDR3 is 14 amino acids. The CDR3 bases are TGTGCCAGCAGCATAGCGGCTTCAAGGGTCGAGCAGTTCTTC. Encoded protein: CASSIAASRVEQFF.

This clonotype has more than one count but fewer than ten. This chain uses TRBV20-1 with TRBJ2-5; the D gene is possibly TRBD2 (5 bases). The CDR3 runs to 11 residues. V lost 6 bases and J lost 3, with 8 bases in between. CDR1 and CDR2 (germline): DFQATT, SNEGSKA (reference sequence). CDR3 residues: CSALREETQYF. The CDR3 DNA is TGCAGTGCATTGCGGGAAGAGACCCAGTACTTC.

A few counts support this clonotype. J is TRBJ2-7 and V is TRBV24-1, with D perhaps given as TRBD1 or TRBD2 (6 bases each). Germline V CDR1 and CDR2: KGHDR, SFDVKD. The CDR3 sequence is 14 residues long. Deletions cut 4 bases from V and 2 bases from J, with 11 bases between. The CDR3 protein is CATSDGGGTYEQYF. The CDR3 DNA reads TGTGCCACCAGTGACGGAGGGGGGACCTACGAGCAGTACTTC.

This clonotype was detected many times. V is TRBV29-1 and J is TRBJ2-1; 8 nucleotides agree with TRBD1. J was trimmed by 7 bases and V by 7 bases; bases with no gene match: 9. The V gene's germline CDR1 is SQVTM and CDR2 ANQGSEA. The CDR3 has 13 residues. The CDR3 DNA reads as TGCAGCGCATGGACAGGGCGCGAAAATGAGCAGTTCTTC. It specifies CSAWTGRENEQFF.

This clonotype appeared a few times. The gene calls are TRBV7-9 and TRBJ2-5, with no clear D. Germline CDR1 and CDR2: SEHNR and FQNEAQ (reference sequence). This CDR3 is built from 13 residues. Trimming took off 4 bases at V and 5 bases at J, with 11 bases between the two ends. CDR3 sequence: CASSSSGWETQYF. The CDR3 nucleotides are TGTGCCAGCAGCTCGTCTGGTTGGGAGACCCAGTACTTC.

In this sample, this clonotype turned up many times. The rearrangement joins TRBV29-1 to TRBJ1-6; 7 nucleotides align to TRBD1. Trimming removed 5 bases from V and 5 bases from J; junction bases left unmatched: 6. Germline V lookup: CDR1 SQVTM, CDR2 ANQGSEA. The CDR3 spans 14 residues. The CDR3 reads CSVRQQGNNSPLHF. CDR3 coding DNA: TGCAGCGTTCGCCAACAGGGGAATAATTCACCCCTCCACTTT. Together with reference TRBV29-1 and TRBJ1-6, the CDR3 gives the full variable domain: SAVISQKPSRDICQRGTSLTIQCQVDSQVTMMFWYRQQPGQSLTLIATANQGSEATYESGFVIDKFPISRPNLTFSTLTVSNMSPEDSSIYLCSVRQQGNNSPLHFGNGTRLTVT.

The V and J genes are TRBV20-1 and TRBJ2-1; 9 nucleotides line up with TRBD1. The ends lost 6 bases at V and 6 bases at J; junction bases unmatched: 3. The CDR3 covers 12 residues. The germline CDR1 and CDR2 sequences are DFQATT and SNEGSKA (reference sequence). In DNA form, the CDR3 reads TGCAGTGCCGTGACAGGGGGCAATGAGCAGTTCTTC. Residues: CSAVTGGNEQFF.

This clonotype was counted many times. The chain recombines TRBV29-1 with TRBJ2-6, with TRBD1 as a possible D gene (5 bases). The CDR3 consists of 15 residues. Germline CDR1 SQVTM, CDR2 ANQGSEA. Trimming pared 4 bases from V and 2 bases from J, leaving 12 bases between. The CDR3 here is CSVGDSLTGANVLTF. The DNA for the CDR3 is TGCAGCGTTGGTGACAGCTTAACTGGGGCCAACGTCCTGACTTTC.

The rearrangement uses TRBV10-3 and TRBJ1-1; tentative D call: TRBD1 (6 bases). From germline, CDR1 is ENHRY and CDR2 SYGVKD. V lost 4 bases to trimming and J lost 1 base, with 13 bases between them. The CDR3 loop spans 15 amino acids. CDR3 protein: CAISGTRGENTEAFF. CDR3 sequence (DNA): TGTGCCATCAGTGGCACAAGGGGGGAGAACACTGAAGCTTTCTTT.

This clonotype came up a few times. V is TRBV20-1 and J is TRBJ1-3; 7 nucleotides agree with TRBD1. CDR3 length equals 16 residues. Germline trimming cut 3 bases from V and 4 bases from J; bases unmatched to any gene: 12. Germline values: CDR1 DFQATT, CDR2 SNEGSKA (reference sequence). The CDR3 loop is CSASRKRGRQGNTIYF. In nucleotides, the CDR3 is TGCAGTGCTAGTCGAAAGAGGGGGCGTCAAGGAAACACCATATATTTT.

This clonotype was picked up many times. The V gene is TRBV29-1, the J gene TRBJ2-3; the D call may be TRBD1 or TRBD2 (5 bases each). Trimming removed 6 bases from V and 2 bases from J, with 12 bases in between. The CDR3 length is 13 residues. CDR1 is SQVTM and CDR2 is ANQGSEA in the germline V gene. The CDR3 DNA sequence: TGCAGCGTGGGGGAAGGCGTCACAGATACGCAGTATTTT. It is translated as CSVGEGVTDTQYF.

The chain carries TRBV5-1 and TRBJ1-1; D possibly corresponds to TRBD1 (5 bases). Germline V gives CDR1 SGHRS, CDR2 YFSETQ. The V and J ends lost 1 base and 10 bases respectively, with 17 bases between them. The length of the CDR3 is 14 residues. CDR3 sequence reads: CASSLSAGNQVAFF. In DNA form, the CDR3 reads TGCGCCAGCAGCTTGTCTGCAGGGAATCAGGTAGCTTTCTTT.

This clonotype was seen at least ten times. CDR3 sequence reads: CASSSGAPGREQYF. CDR3 bases: TGTGCCAGCAGTTCAGGGGCTCCAGGGCGTGAGCAGTACTTC. This chain uses TRBV12-3 or TRBV12-4 with TRBJ2-7; D is possibly TRBD1 (6 bases). The V end was cut by 4 bases, the J end by 7 bases, with 17 bases between. CDR3 length equals 14 residues.

V and J are TRBV28 and TRBJ2-1, with 8 positions matching TRBD2. The CDR3 is made up of 17 amino acids. V lost 5 bases to trimming and J lost 4 bases; unmatched junction nucleotides: 13. Looked up from germline, CDR1 is MDHEN and CDR2 is SYDVKM. The CDR3: CASSLYPGLVAYNEQFF. The CDR3, as DNA: TGTGCCAGCAGTCTATATCCGGGACTAGTTGCATACAATGAGCAGTTCTTC. Full variable domain (missing parts from reference TRBV28 and TRBJ2-1): DVKVTQSSRYLVKRTGEKVFLECVQDMDHENMFWYRQDPGLGLRLIYFSYDVKMKEKGDIPEGYSVSREKKERFSLILESASTNQTSMYLCASSLYPGLVAYNEQFFGPGTRLTVL.

The J gene is TRBJ2-1, the V gene TRBV7-6; 15 nucleotides line up with TRBD2. The germline CDR1 and CDR2 sequences are SGHVS and FNYEAQ. Germline trimming cut 3 bases from V and 10 bases from J; bases unmatched to any gene: 4. This CDR3 contains 15 residues. CDR3 DNA: TGTGCCAGCAGCTTGGGACTAGCGGGAGGTAGGGAGCAGTTCTTC. Residues: CASSLGLAGGREQFF.

V gene TRBV27 combines with J gene TRBJ2-4, with 8 bases lining up with TRBD1. The length of the CDR3 is 12 residues. Germline CDR1 and CDR2: MNHEY and SMNVEV (reference sequence). The ends lost 6 bases at V and 12 bases at J; junction bases unmatched: 7. In DNA, the CDR3 is TGTGCCAGCAGCCGGACAGGGAATGATCAGTACTTC. It specifies CASSRTGNDQYF.

There are a few counts of this clonotype. CDR3 sequence reads: CSASRGVSYNEQFF. CDR3 in DNA: TGCAGTGCTTCGCGGGGGGTCTCGTACAATGAGCAGTTCTTC. The chain links TRBV20-1 to TRBJ2-1; 8 bases fit TRBD2. Trimming cost V 5 bases and J 4 bases; bases outside gene matches: 7. The germline V gene encodes CDR1 DFQATT and CDR2 SNEGSKA (reference sequence). The CDR3 runs to 14 residues.

This clonotype was observed many times. This chain uses TRBV6-1 with TRBJ2-7; a possible D gene is TRBD2 (5 bases). Trimming took 5 bases from V and 2 from J, leaving 16 bases between them. Germline loops: CDR1 MNHNS, CDR2 SASEGT. The CDR3 spans 15 residues. CDR3 DNA sequence: TGTGCCAGCAGTCGGACTCTTGGAGGCCCCTACGAGCAGTACTTC. It codes for CASSRTLGGPYEQYF.

There are many counts of this clonotype. V usage is TRBV6-5 and J usage is TRBJ2-7; D gene ambiguous. Trimming removed 4 bases from V and 2 bases from J, with 6 bases in between. Germline lookup yields CDR1 MNHEY and CDR2 SVGAGI. There are 12 residues in the CDR3. The DNA of the CDR3 is TGTGCCAGCAGTTCGGGTCCCTACGAGCAGTACTTC. This codes for CASSSGPYEQYF.